This T cell receptor (beta chain) was obtained from a study of blood T cells in healthy people across ages. Findings and limits, study-wide: Higher diversity and more naive CD4+ cells were features of long-lived donors, compared to aged donors.

Total RNA extracted from each sample amounted to at least 6 micrograms. A second PCR, run for 7 to 11 cycles, used a sample-barcoded 5' primer plus a J-beta primer mix. Every sample gave at least 3 million paired-end reads containing CDR3. TCRdb reprocessed the 5' RACE reads with MiXCR, giving one entry per CDR3 protein. Among roughly 1,500,000 distinct CDR3 sequences listed, about 31% were seen once. Per germline, CDR1 DFQATT and CDR2 SNEGSKA (reference sequence). This CDR3 is built from 12 residues. The ends were cut back, 3 bases at V and 7 bases at J, with 13 bases in the middle. For this clonotype: The antigen remains undetermined.

The chain combines TRBV20-1 with TRBJ2-7; D possibly matches TRBD1 or TRBD2 (5 bases each). The sample taken for sequencing was blood. The source is a woman in her 30s in good health. CDR3 sequence: CSARPGAEEQYF. The CDR3 DNA sequence: TGCAGTGCTAGGCCCGGGGCTGAAGAGCAGTACTTC.